Following are 18 T cell receptor beta chains from one sample sequenced in a study of beta chain features in type 1 diabetes. General study findings and limits: Shorter TCRB CDR3s, moderately but significantly so, marked every one of the four CD4+ subsets in Type 1 diabetes patients.

Antigen specificity for these receptors is unknown. The study reverse transcribed the entire isolated RNA, so it sequenced expressed TCRB transcripts. Clones were sequenced by immunoSEQ multiplex PCR, and TCRdb holds only the in-frame ones, with some missing. This table holds tens of thousands of clones, 49% found once. The sample was stem cell memory CD4+ T cells from blood. These receptors all stem from a man aged 25 to 45 with type 1 diabetes.

The rearrangement links TRBV18 to TRBJ2-3; possible D gene TRBD1, 6 bases. Germline V CDR1 and CDR2: KGHSH, LQKENI. The CDR3 is 14 amino acids. Trimming cost V 6 bases and J 3 bases, with 13 bases left between them. The DNA of the CDR3 is TGTGCCAGCTCCCAAGACAGGTCAACAGATACGCAGTATTTT. Amino acid sequence: CASSQDRSTDTQYF. Full variable domain (remainder filled in from reference TRBV18 and TRBJ2-3): NAGVMQNPRHLVRRRGQEARLRCSPMKGHSHVYWYRQLPEEGLKFMVYLQKENIIDESGMPKERFSAEFPKEGPSILRIQQVVRGDSAAYFCASSQDRSTDTQYFGPGTRLTVL.

V and J are TRBV5-1 and TRBJ1-1; 7 bases agree with TRBD1. Germline CDR1 and CDR2: SGHRS and YFSETQ. CDR3 length equals 14 residues. The junction had 10 bases not matched to a gene; V was cut back by 6 bases and J by 5 bases. The DNA for the CDR3 is TGCGCCAGCAAACAGGGGCTCTTTAAGACTGAAGCTTTCTTT. It encodes CASKQGLFKTEAFF.

The J gene is TRBJ2-6, the V gene TRBV15; 10 bases agree with TRBD1. J gave up 4 bases and V 5 bases, and 8 bases lay outside the gene matches. Per germline, CDR1 LNHNV and CDR2 YYDKDF (reference sequence). The CDR3 is 17 amino acids. The CDR3 protein is CATSWGQGKGGANVLTF. The CDR3 region has the DNA TGTGCCACCAGCTGGGGACAGGGGAAGGGAGGGGCCAACGTCCTGACTTTC. The full variable domain, its missing parts supplied by reference TRBV15 and TRBJ2-6, is DAMVIQNPRYQVTQFGKPVTLSCSQTLNHNVMYWYQQKSSQAPKLLFHYYDKDFNNEADTPDNFQSRRPNTSFCFLDIRSPGLGDTAMYLCATSWGQGKGGANVLTFGAGSRLTVL.

The chain is built from TRBV13 and TRBJ2-2, with no clear D. The CDR3 length is 14 residues. V was pared by 5 bases and J by 4 bases, with 11 bases between. Per the germline V gene, CDR1 is PRHDT and CDR2 is FYEKMQ (reference sequence). The CDR3 coding sequence is TGTGCCAGCAGCACGACAAAGAGCACCGGGGAGCTGTTTTTT. Translation gives CASSTTKSTGELFF.

This clone was picked up a small number of times. V is TRBV30 and J is TRBJ1-1; tentative D call: TRBD1 (5 bases). Trimming stripped 1 base from V and 10 bases from J, with 13 bases between. Germline lookup yields CDR1 GTSNPN and CDR2 SVGIG (reference sequence). This CDR3 is 12 amino acids long. The CDR3 region has the DNA TGTGCCTGGAGTGGACGAGGGGAGGGAGCTTTCTTT. Translating gives CAWSGRGEGAFF. Full variable domain (outside the CDR3, taken from reference TRBV30 and TRBJ1-1): SQTIHQWPATLVQPVGSPLSLECTVEGTSNPNLYWYRQAAGRGLQLLFYSVGIGQISSEVPQNLSASRPQDRQFILSSKKLLLSDSGFYLCAWSGRGEGAFFGQGTRLTVV.

This rearrangement joins TRBV21-1 to TRBJ1-2; the table's D call of TRBD1 was not tested on the DNA. TRBV21-1 is a recognized pseudogene. This CDR3 is 16 amino acids long. CDR3 DNA: TGTGCCAGCAGCAAAGGCCGGGACACTAAAAACTATGGCTACACCTTC. This encodes CASSKGRDTKNYGYTF.

This clone was seen only a few times. This chain joins TRBV10-3 and TRBJ2-7, with 12 bases lining up with TRBD2. CDR3 length: 16 residues. V shed 6 bases and J 0 bases; nucleotides not matched to a gene: 6. Germline CDR1 ENHRY, CDR2 SYGVKD. DNA of the CDR3: TGTGCCATCAGCGAAAGACTAGCGGGGGCCTCCTACGAGCAGTACTTC. Amino acid sequence: CAISERLAGASYEQYF.

J is TRBJ2-3 and V is TRBV5-1, with 7 bases identical to TRBD2. The CDR3 has 15 amino acids. J gave up 5 bases and V 1 base, and 7 bases lay outside the gene matches. Germline values: CDR1 SGHRS, CDR2 YFSETQ. CDR3 sequence (DNA): TGCGCCAGCAGCTTGATCGGGAGGTGGGAAGATACGCAGTATTTT. It is translated as CASSLIGRWEDTQYF.

The table lists this clone with a few counts. The chain employs TRBV5-1 and TRBJ2-6; maybe TRBD2 (5 bases). CDR3 length equals 16 residues. The germline V and J ends were trimmed by 7 bases and 0 bases, with 14 bases remaining between them. The germline gives CDR1 SGHRS, CDR2 YFSETQ. DNA for the CDR3: TGCGCCAGCGAGGACTCGGCTAGCTCTGGGGCCAACGTCCTGACTTTC. This gives the protein CASEDSASSGANVLTF.

V and J are TRBV6-5 and TRBJ1-1; D is ambiguous. V was cut by 4 bases and J by 5 bases, with 14 bases left in between. Germline CDR1 is MNHEY and CDR2 is SVGAGI. CDR3 length: 14 residues. The CDR3 loop is CASSSPARETEAFF. The CDR3 region has the DNA TGTGCCAGCAGTTCCCCTGCGAGGGAGACTGAAGCTTTCTTT.

This clone was counted a few times. This chain joins TRBV5-1 and TRBJ1-1; no clear D. Per germline, CDR1 SGHRS and CDR2 YFSETQ. V dropped 2 bases and J dropped 1 base, with 9 bases sitting between them. This CDR3 is 14 amino acids long. CDR3 sequence reads: CASSFSGQNTEAFF. The CDR3 nucleotides are TGCGCCAGCAGCTTCAGTGGGCAGAACACTGAAGCTTTCTTT.

The CDR3 region has the DNA TGCGCCAGCAGCCAAGAGGACAGGGTTTTCTCACCCCTCCACTTT. This translates into CASSQEDRVFSPLHF. This chain links TRBV4-1 with TRBJ1-6; TRBD1 matches 8 bases. The CDR3 has 15 amino acids. Germline trimming cut 0 bases from V and 10 bases from J; bases unmatched to any gene: 5. Looked up from germline, CDR1 is MGHRA and CDR2 is YSYEKL.

This clone came up a few times. The chain combines TRBV11-2 with TRBJ2-1, with 8 nucleotides matching TRBD2. CDR1 is SGHAT and CDR2 is FQNNGV in the germline V gene. CDR3 length: 18 amino acids. V was pared by 2 bases and J by 0 bases, with 9 bases of the junction left unmatched. This CDR3 is CASSLRLAGSSSYNEQFF. In nucleotides, the CDR3 is TGTGCCAGCAGCTTAAGGCTAGCGGGCTCGAGCTCCTACAATGAGCAGTTCTTC.

The rearrangement joins TRBV5-1 to TRBJ2-6; D is possibly TRBD2 (5 bases). CDR1 and CDR2 (germline): SGHRS, YFSETQ. Deletions cut 6 bases from V and 0 bases from J, with 13 bases between. CDR3 length: 16 amino acids. CDR3 in DNA: TGCGCCAGCACGGTGGATCGGGGCTCTGGGGCCAACGTCCTGACTTTC. Its translation is CASTVDRGSGANVLTF. Full variable domain (outside the CDR3, taken from reference TRBV5-1 and TRBJ2-6): KAGVTQTPRYLIKTRGQQVTLSCSPISGHRSVSWYQQTPGQGLQFLFEYFSETQRNKGNFPGRFSGRQFSNSRSEMNVSTLELGDSALYLCASTVDRGSGANVLTFGAGSRLTVL.

The chain combines TRBV29-1 with TRBJ2-5, with D possibly being TRBD2 (5 bases). CDR1 SQVTM and CDR2 ANQGSEA come from the germline V gene. The V end was cut by 0 bases, the J end by 5 bases, with 13 bases between. CDR3 length equals 14 residues. The CDR3 spells CSVEDRRQRETQYF. The DNA for the CDR3 is TGCAGCGTTGAAGATCGGAGGCAGAGGGAGACCCAGTACTTC.

This clone has just a few counts. The chain couples TRBV5-4 to TRBJ2-1; 12 nucleotides align to TRBD2. Germline V gene data show CDR1 as SGHNT and CDR2 as YYREEE (reference sequence). The CDR3 spans 15 residues. The ends lost 4 bases at V and 7 bases at J; junction bases unmatched: 6. The CDR3 region is CASSLTSGSRNEQFF. The CDR3 coding sequence is TGTGCCAGCAGCCTGACTAGCGGGAGTCGGAATGAGCAGTTCTTC.

The chain combines TRBV18 with TRBJ1-1, with 7 positions matching TRBD1. The V gene end was trimmed by 2 bases and the J gene end by 3 bases; junction bases not matched to a gene: 3. The germline CDR1 and CDR2 sequences are KGHSH and LQKENI. There are 14 residues in the CDR3. Here the CDR3 reads CASSPTGEHTEAFF. CDR3 coding DNA: TGTGCCAGCTCACCAACAGGGGAGCACACTGAAGCTTTCTTT.

The chain combines TRBV7-8 with TRBJ2-3; 7 bases match TRBD1. The junction had 7 bases not matched to a gene; V was cut back by 1 base and J by 6 bases. The CDR3 is 15 amino acids. CDR1 is SGHVS and CDR2 is FQNEAQ in the germline V gene. The CDR3 is CASSLGIPGQDTQYF. The CDR3 bases are TGTGCCAGCAGCTTAGGGATACCGGGACAGGATACGCAGTATTTT. Full variable domain (outside the CDR3, taken from reference TRBV7-8 and TRBJ2-3): GAGVSQSPRYKVAKRGQDVALRCDPISGHVSLFWYQQALGQGPEFLTYFQNEAQLDKSGLPSDRFFAERPEGSVSTLKIQRTQQEDSAVYLCASSLGIPGQDTQYFGPGTRLTVL.